This T cell receptor (beta chain) was sequenced during a study of lymphopenia after photon versus proton radiotherapy (dated by TCRdb to between 2018 and 2021). With respect to the entire study: The study compared the immunological effects of photon versus proton radiation therapy in patients with gastrointestinal tumors who developed high-grade lymphopenia. The cohort included 20 patients with gastrointestinal tumors who developed lymphopenia after receiving either photon or proton therapy. The goal of the study was to describe how the two radiation modalities differ in their effects on the immune system.

What the work shows at the level of the full study, not this receptor alone: The authors looked at the survival association only in patients who died, and they framed better survival with proton therapy as a possibility rather than a demonstrated result. Across the cohort, among patients who died, a greater drop in TCR diversity after the nadir was inversely correlated with overall survival time. During treatment, patients who received proton therapy stayed relatively stable, whereas patients who received photon therapy lost naive T cells and TCR diversity and gained effector/memory populations. After the lymphocyte count nadir, photon-treated repertoires showed oligoclonal expansion, especially of CD8+ Temra cells, which drove the drop in diversity.

As to this clone: It lacks a known antigen. Base qualities are missing; no much larger clone stands one base away.

The CDR3, from cysteine to phenylalanine, totals 14 residues. This entry keeps only the CDR3 DNA: 42 bases, framed from base 1. For CDR1 and CDR2, the germline V gene lists KGHSH and LQKENI. V is trimmed back by 6 bases and J by 0 bases, and the junction contains 4 bases that no gene match accounts for. The protocol used for the library was the immunoSEQ multiplex PCR assay. T cell repertoires were profiled by deep sequencing of rearranged TCR beta loci, alongside multiparametric flow cytometry. TCRdb provides this immuneACCESS table in a form limited to in-frame rearrangements. Some clones are lacking; in checked studies, under half of them reflect an unresolved V gene, and why the rest are absent is not known. The sample table lists roughly 58,000 clones, 87% of them with a count of one. In total, the top ten clones hold more than 10% of the sample.

This clonotype was sampled from an older man with esophageal cancer. This chain joins TRBV18 to TRBJ1-1; 7 bases in the junction line up with TRBD1. Sequenced material: peripheral blood, taken from a patient treated with proton-based radiotherapy. The CDR3 region reads CASSLDRMNTEAFF. The nucleotide sequence is TGTGCCAGCTCCTTGGACAGGATGAACACTGAAGCTTTCTTT.